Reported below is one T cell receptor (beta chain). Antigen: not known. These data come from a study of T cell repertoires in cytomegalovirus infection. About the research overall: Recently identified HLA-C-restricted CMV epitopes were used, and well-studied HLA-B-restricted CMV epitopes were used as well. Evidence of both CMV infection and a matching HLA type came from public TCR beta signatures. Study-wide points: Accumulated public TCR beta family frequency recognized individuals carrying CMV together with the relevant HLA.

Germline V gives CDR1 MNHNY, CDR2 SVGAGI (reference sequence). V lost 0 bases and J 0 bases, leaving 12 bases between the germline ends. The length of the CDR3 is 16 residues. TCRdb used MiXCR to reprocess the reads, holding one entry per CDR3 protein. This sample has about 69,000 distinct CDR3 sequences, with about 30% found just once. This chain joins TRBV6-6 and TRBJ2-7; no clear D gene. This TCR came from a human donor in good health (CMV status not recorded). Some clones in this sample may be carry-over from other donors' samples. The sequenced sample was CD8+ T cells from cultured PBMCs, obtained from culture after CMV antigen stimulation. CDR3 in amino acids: CASSYSARWSSYEQYF. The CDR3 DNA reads TGTGCCAGCAGTTACTCCGCCAGATGGAGCTCCTACGAGCAGTACTTC.